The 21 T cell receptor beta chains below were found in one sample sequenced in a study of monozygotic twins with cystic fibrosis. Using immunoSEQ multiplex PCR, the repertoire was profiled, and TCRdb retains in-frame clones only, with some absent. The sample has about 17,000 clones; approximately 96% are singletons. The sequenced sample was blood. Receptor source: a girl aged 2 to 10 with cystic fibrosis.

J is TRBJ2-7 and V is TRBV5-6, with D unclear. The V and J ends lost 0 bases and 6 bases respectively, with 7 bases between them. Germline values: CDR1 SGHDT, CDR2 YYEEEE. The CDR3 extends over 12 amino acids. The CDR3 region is CASSLDPVEQYF. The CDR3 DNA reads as TGTGCCAGCAGCTTGGATCCAGTCGAGCAGTACTTC.

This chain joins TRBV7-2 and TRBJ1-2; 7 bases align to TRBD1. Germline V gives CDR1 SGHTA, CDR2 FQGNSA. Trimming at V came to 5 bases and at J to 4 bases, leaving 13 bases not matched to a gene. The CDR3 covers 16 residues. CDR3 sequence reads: CASSESGTALSYGYTF. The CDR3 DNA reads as TGTGCCAGCAGCGAATCCGGGACAGCCCTTTCCTATGGCTACACCTTC.

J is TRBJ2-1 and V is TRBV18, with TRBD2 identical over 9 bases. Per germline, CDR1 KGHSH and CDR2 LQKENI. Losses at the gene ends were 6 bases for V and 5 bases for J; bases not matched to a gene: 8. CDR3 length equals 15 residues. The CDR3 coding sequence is TGTGCCAGCTCTCTTTGGCGGGGGGGCCACAATGAGCAGTTCTTC. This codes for CASSLWRGGHNEQFF.

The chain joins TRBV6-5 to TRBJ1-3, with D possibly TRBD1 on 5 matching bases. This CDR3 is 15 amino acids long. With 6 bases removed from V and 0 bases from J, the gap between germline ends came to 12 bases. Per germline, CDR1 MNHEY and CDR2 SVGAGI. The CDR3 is CASSSGLISGNTIYF. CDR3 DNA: TGTGCCAGCAGCTCGGGACTGATCTCTGGAAACACCATATATTTT.

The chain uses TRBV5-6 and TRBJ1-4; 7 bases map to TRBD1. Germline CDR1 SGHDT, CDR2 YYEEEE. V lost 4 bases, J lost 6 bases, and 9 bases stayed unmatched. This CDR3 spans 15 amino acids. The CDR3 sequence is CASSRTGEEYEKLFF. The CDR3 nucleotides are TGTGCCAGCAGCCGAACAGGGGAGGAGTATGAAAAACTGTTTTTT.

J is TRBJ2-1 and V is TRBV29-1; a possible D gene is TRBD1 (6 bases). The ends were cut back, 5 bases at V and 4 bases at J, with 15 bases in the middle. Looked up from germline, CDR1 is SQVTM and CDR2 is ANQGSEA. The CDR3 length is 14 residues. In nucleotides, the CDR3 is TGCAGCGTTTACCGGGACACACTATACAATGAGCAGTTCTTC. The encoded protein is CSVYRDTLYNEQFF.

The CDR3 region is CASSSPTGANVLTF. In nucleotides, the CDR3 is TGTGCCAGCAGTTCGCCGACCGGGGCCAACGTCCTGACTTTC. The genes are TRBV5-6 and TRBJ2-6; D ambiguous. Germline V gene data show CDR1 as SGHDT and CDR2 as YYEEEE. Trimming left V 5 bases short and J 4 bases short, with 10 bases between. The CDR3 totals 14 residues.

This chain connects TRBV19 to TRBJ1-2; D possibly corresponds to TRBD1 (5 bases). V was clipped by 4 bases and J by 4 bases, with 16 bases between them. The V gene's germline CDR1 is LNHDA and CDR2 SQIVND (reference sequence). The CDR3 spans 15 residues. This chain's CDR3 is CASSRGAAGSYGYTF. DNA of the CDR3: TGTGCCAGTAGTAGAGGGGCAGCGGGTAGCTATGGCTACACCTTC.

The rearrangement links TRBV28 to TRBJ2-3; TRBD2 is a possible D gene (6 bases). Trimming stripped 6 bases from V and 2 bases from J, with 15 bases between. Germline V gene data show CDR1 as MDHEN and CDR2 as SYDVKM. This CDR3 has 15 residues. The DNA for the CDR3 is TGTGCCAGCAGCCCGTCGGGGGAGCCCACAGATACGCAGTATTTT. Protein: CASSPSGEPTDTQYF.

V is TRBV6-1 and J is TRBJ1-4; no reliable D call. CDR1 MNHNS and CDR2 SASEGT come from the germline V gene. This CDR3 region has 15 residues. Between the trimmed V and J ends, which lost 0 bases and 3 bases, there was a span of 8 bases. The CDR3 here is CASSEAGWANEKLFF. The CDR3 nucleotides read TGTGCCAGCAGTGAAGCGGGGTGGGCTAATGAAAAACTGTTTTTT.

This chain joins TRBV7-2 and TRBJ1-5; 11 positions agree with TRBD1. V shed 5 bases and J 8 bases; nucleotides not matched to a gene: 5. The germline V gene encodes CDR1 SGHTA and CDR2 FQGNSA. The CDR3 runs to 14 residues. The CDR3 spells CASSIGQGAEPQHF. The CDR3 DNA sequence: TGTGCCAGCAGCATCGGACAGGGGGCAGAGCCCCAGCATTTT.

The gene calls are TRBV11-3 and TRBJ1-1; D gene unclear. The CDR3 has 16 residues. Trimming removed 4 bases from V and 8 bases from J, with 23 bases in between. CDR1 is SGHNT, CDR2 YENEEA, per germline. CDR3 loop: CASSSTLFIPPAEAFF. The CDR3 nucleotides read TGTGCCAGCAGCTCGACCCTATTTATCCCTCCTGCGGAAGCTTTCTTT.

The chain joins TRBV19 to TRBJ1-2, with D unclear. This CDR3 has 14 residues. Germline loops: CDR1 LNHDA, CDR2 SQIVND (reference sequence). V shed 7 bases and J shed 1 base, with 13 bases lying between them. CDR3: CASTNILFNYGYTF. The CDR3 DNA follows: TGTGCCAGTACGAACATCCTCTTTAACTATGGCTACACCTTC.

The CDR3 region has the DNA TGTGCCAGCAGCTTGTCCGGCACTGGCCACTGGAATGAGCAGTTCTTC. It specifies CASSLSGTGHWNEQFF. V and J are TRBV5-4 and TRBJ2-1; D not certain. The CDR3 runs 16 residues. Germline-derived CDR1 and CDR2 are SGHNT and YYREEE (reference sequence). V was trimmed by 1 base and J by 7 bases, leaving 18 bases between them.

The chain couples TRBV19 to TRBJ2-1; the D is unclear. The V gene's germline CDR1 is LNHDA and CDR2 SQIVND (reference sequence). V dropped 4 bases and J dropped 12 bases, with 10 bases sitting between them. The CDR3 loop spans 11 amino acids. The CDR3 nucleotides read TGTGCCAGTAGTACGCCCCCGGGGCAGTTCTTC. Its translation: CASSTPPGQFF.

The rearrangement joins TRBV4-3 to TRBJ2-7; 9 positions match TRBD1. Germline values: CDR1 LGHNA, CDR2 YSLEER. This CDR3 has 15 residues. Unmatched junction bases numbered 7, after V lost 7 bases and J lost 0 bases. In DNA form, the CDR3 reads TGCGCCAGCAAAATCGGGACAGGGCCCTCCTACGAGCAGTACTTC. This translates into CASKIGTGPSYEQYF.

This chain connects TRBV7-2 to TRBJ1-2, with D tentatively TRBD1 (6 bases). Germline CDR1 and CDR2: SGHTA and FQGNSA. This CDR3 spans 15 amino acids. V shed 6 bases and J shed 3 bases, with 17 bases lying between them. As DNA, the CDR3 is TGTGCCAGCAGTGAGTTATTGACAGGTGACTATGGCTACACCTTC. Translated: CASSELLTGDYGYTF.

CDR3 nucleotide sequence: TGTGCTTCCCAAAGAGCGGGGGGAGGGTATACGCAGTATTTT. As protein: CASQRAGGGYTQYF. The rearrangement links TRBV30 to TRBJ2-3; 9 bases are shared with TRBD2. Germline CDR1 reads GTSNPN; CDR2 reads SVGIG (reference sequence). The CDR3 is made up of 14 amino acids.

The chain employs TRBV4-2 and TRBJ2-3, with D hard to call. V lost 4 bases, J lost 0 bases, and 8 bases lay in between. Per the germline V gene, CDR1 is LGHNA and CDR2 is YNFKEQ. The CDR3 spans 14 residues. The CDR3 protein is CASSRSYSTDTQYF. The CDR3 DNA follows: TGTGCCAGCAGCCGAAGTTACAGCACAGATACGCAGTATTTT.

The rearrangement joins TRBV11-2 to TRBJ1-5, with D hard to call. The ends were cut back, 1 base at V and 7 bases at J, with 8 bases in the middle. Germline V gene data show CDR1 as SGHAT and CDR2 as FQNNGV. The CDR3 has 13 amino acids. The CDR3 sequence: CASSLGLIQPQHF. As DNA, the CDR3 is TGTGCCAGCAGCTTAGGTCTGATACAGCCCCAGCATTTT.

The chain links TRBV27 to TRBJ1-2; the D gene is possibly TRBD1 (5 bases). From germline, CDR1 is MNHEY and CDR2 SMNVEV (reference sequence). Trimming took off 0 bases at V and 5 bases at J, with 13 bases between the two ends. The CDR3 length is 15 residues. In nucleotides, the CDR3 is TGTGCCAGCAGTTTATCCTCCAGGGCCTCATATGGCTACACCTTC. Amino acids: CASSLSSRASYGYTF.